A selection of T cell receptor beta chains follows, all from one sample in a study of T cells in Graves' hyperthyroidism and ophthalmopathy. TCRdb recomputed calls from the multiplex PCR reads with MiXCR, one row per CDR3 protein. The repertoire has hundreds of thousands of distinct CDR3 sequences, around 38% of them found once; the top ten carry approximately 8.7%. Sequencing was carried out using blood. The receptors originated from a man in his late teens or twenties with Graves' hyperthyroidism. CDR3s include the opening cysteine and the closing phenylalanine or tryptophan. A D gene is named only where the DNA matches it firmly. A clone size is listed for some rows: how often the clone was seen (once, few, many), or a class if it is expanded.

V gene	clone size	J gene	D gene	CDR3 protein	CDR3 DNA
TRBV29-1	NA	TRBJ2-3	TRBD2	CSVLFLLAGSTDTQYF	TGCAGCGTTCTTTTTCTCCTAGCGGGTAGCACAGATACGCAGTATTTT
TRBV20-1	NA	TRBJ1-5	NA	CSAHWGETQHF	TGCAGTGCTCATTGGGGGGAGACCCAGCATTTT
TRBV20-1	NA	TRBJ2-7	TRBD2	CSARTSGGDYEQYF	TGCAGTGCTAGGACTAGCGGGGGGGACTACGAGCAGTACTTC
TRBV10-3	NA	TRBJ1-2	TRBD1	CAITPDRLGYTF	TGTGCCATCACCCCGGACAGGCTCGGCTACACCTTC
TRBV12-3/TRBV12-4	once	TRBJ1-2	NA	CASSHRVSNQGYTF	TGTGCCAGCAGTCACAGGGTAAGCAATCAGGGCTACACCTTC
TRBV7-9	NA	TRBJ2-5	TRBD1	CASVNPDRGRETQYF	TGTGCCAGCGTCAACCCGGACAGGGGAAGAGAGACCCAGTACTTC
TRBV19	NA	TRBJ1-5	NA	CASSIRGNRPQHF	TGTGCCAGTAGTATCAGGGGCAATCGGCCCCAGCATTTT
TRBV20-1	NA	TRBJ2-7	NA	CSAVAPLVPYEQYF	TGCAGTGCTGTCGCCCCGCTAGTCCCCTACGAGCAGTACTTC
TRBV6-5	NA	TRBJ2-7	NA	CASMSVRDTNHYEQYF	TGTGCCAGCATGTCGGTGAGGGACACAAACCACTACGAGCAGTACTTC
TRBV7-2	NA	TRBJ1-1	NA	CASSYQGQNTEAFF	TGTGCCAGCAGCTACCAAGGACAGAACACTGAAGCTTTCTTT
TRBV5-1	NA	TRBJ2-7	TRBD2	CASSPLAEGYKQYF	TGCGCCAGCAGCCCTCTAGCGGAGGGGTACAAGCAGTACTTC
TRBV15	NA	TRBJ1-6	TRBD1	CATSRDGTGTSPLHF	TGTGCCACCAGCAGAGATGGGACAGGGACCTCACCCCTCCACTTT
TRBV12-3/TRBV12-4	NA	TRBJ1-2	TRBD1	CASNWTGTFGGYTF	TGTGCCAGCAATTGGACAGGTACCTTCGGTGGCTACACCTTC
TRBV19	NA	TRBJ2-7	TRBD1	CASSDLLGQGSDEQYF	TGTGCCAGTAGTGACTTGCTTGGACAGGGGTCCGACGAGCAGTACTTC
TRBV6-5	many	TRBJ2-5	NA	CASRQYQETQYF	TGTGCCAGCAGACAGTACCAAGAGACCCAGTACTTC
TRBV5-1	many	TRBJ2-7	NA	CASSLVTGSEQYF	TGCGCCAGCAGCTTGGTTACAGGGAGCGAGCAGTACTTC
TRBV7-8	many	TRBJ2-5	NA	CASSPLLTGETQYF	TGTGCCAGCAGCCCGCTTCTAACGGGGGAGACCCAGTACTTC
TRBV19	NA	TRBJ2-7	TRBD2	CASSTLGLAGGFFSYEQYF	TGTGCCAGTAGCACCTTGGGACTAGCGGGAGGATTTTTTTCCTACGAGCAGTACTTC
TRBV5-1	few	TRBJ2-5	NA	CASSWGMVQETQYF	TGCGCCAGCAGCTGGGGTATGGTTCAAGAGACCCAGTACTTC
TRBV7-6	NA	TRBJ2-7	TRBD2	CASSLESGSSEQYF	TGTGCCAGCAGCTTAGAGAGCGGGAGCTCCGAGCAGTACTTC
TRBV12-3/TRBV12-4	NA	TRBJ1-4	TRBD1	CASSSESGTEGEKLFF	TGTGCCAGCAGTTCCGAATCCGGGACAGAGGGCGAAAAACTGTTTTTT
TRBV2	few	TRBJ2-7	TRBD1	CASTNRGYEQYF	TGTGCCAGCACAAACAGGGGCTACGAGCAGTACTTC
TRBV11-3	NA	TRBJ1-1	NA	CASSLLSRLTEAFF	TGTGCCAGCAGCTTGCTCAGCCGGCTCACTGAAGCTTTCTTT
TRBV6-6	many	TRBJ1-5	NA	CASSQRSTDQPQHF	TGTGCCAGCAGCCAAAGGTCGACCGATCAGCCCCAGCATTTT
TRBV29-1	NA	TRBJ2-2	TRBD1	CSVGQGAQTGELFF	TGCAGCGTTGGACAGGGGGCCCAAACCGGGGAGCTGTTTTTT
TRBV2	NA	TRBJ2-2	NA	CASRAQHLNTGELFF	TGTGCCAGCAGGGCCCAGCACCTGAACACCGGGGAGCTGTTTTTT
TRBV7-2	NA	TRBJ2-5	NA	CACSLGGETQYF	TGTGCCTGCAGCTTGGGGGGAGAGACCCAGTACTTC
TRBV12-3/TRBV12-4	NA	TRBJ1-1	NA	CAGSFGGTEAFF	TGTGCCGGCAGTTTTGGGGGAACTGAAGCTTTCTTT
TRBV14	few	TRBJ1-2	NA	CASSQTRGAVRGYTF	TGTGCCAGCAGCCAAACCCGTGGGGCTGTAAGGGGCTACACCTTC
TRBV7-9	NA	TRBJ1-1	TRBD1	CASSLGTGLGEAFF	TGTGCCAGCAGCTTGGGGACAGGGCTTGGAGAAGCTTTCTTT
TRBV5-1	few	TRBJ2-5	NA	CASSLVRRETQYF	TGCGCCAGCAGCTTGGTCAGGAGGGAGACCCAGTACTTC
TRBV6-5	NA	TRBJ1-4	NA	CASSLFARDEKLFF	TGTGCCAGCAGTCTCTTCGCGAGGGATGAAAAACTGTTTTTT
TRBV2	NA	TRBJ2-5	TRBD1	CASSVTGGNQPQYF	TGTGCCAGCAGTGTCACAGGGGGAAATCAGCCCCAGTACTTC